This T cell receptor (beta chain) comes out of a study of OX40 agonist ivuxolimab in advanced cancers. Any history of autoimmune disease or systemic immunosuppression disqualified patients. Study results and caveats: The study observed clonal expansion of CD4+ and CD8+ blood T cells by week 6 at 0.1 to 3.0 mg/kg.

TCRdb keeps only in-frame clones here, not all; method: immunoSEQ multiplex PCR. Altogether 68,000 or so clones are present, roughly four fifths being singletons, with the ten largest covering approximately 10%. Remarks on this clone: Its antigen is undetermined.

CDR3 length equals 15 residues. Trimming at V came to 5 bases and at J to 6 bases, leaving 9 bases not matched to a gene. The germline V gene has CDR1 MNHNS and CDR2 SASEGT. This receptor was taken from an adult with an advanced solid tumor such as melanoma, head and neck, liver or kidney cancer. The material sequenced was CD4+ or CD8+ T cells sorted from blood, taken in a trial of the OX40 agonist ivuxolimab. The chain combines TRBV6-1 with TRBJ2-2, with 7 bases identical to TRBD1. The DNA for the CDR3 is TGTGCCAGCAGTCACAGGGGTACGTGGGCCGGGGAGCTGTTTTTT. Translation gives CASSHRGTWAGELFF.